This T cell receptor beta chain was profiled in a study of technical replicates of blood from a few donors. Generated by immunoSEQ multiplex PCR, the TCRdb table keeps only in-frame clones and is missing some. The sample lists 13,000 to 15,000 clones; about 80% were seen once. The junction had 3 bases not matched to a gene; V was cut back by 4 bases and J by 7 bases. Germline loops: CDR1 MGHDK, CDR2 SYGVNS. The CDR3 totals 15 residues. The sequencing sample was made of PBMCs. The chain is built from TRBV25-1 and TRBJ2-1; 14 bases are a match to TRBD2. This clonotype originated in a human donor in good health. The CDR3 DNA reads as TGTGCCAGCAGTGCCGGGACTAGCGGGAGAAATGAGCAGTTCTTC. Translated: CASSAGTSGRNEQFF. The variable domain in full, with the rest retrieved from reference TRBV25-1 and TRBJ2-1, is EADIYQTPRYLVIGTGKKITLECSQTMGHDKMYWYQQDPGMELHLIHYSYGVNSTEKGDLSSESTVSRIRTEHFPLTLESARPSHTSQYLCASSAGTSGRNEQFFGPGTRLTVL.